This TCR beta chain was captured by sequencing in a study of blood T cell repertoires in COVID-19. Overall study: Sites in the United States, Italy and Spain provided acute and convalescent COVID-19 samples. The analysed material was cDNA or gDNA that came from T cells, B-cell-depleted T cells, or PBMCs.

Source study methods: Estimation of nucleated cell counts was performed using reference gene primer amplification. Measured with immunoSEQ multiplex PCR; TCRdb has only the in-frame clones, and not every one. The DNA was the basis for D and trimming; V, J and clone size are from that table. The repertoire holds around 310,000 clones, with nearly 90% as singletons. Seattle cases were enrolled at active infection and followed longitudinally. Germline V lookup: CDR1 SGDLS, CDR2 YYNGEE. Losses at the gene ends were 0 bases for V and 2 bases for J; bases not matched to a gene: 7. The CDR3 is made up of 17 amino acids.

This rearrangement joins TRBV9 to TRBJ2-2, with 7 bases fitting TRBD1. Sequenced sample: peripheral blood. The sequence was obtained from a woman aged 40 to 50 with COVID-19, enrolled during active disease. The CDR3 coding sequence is TGTGCCAGCAGCGTAGGAAACACAGGGGCCAACACCGGGGAGCTGTTTTTT. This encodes CASSVGNTGANTGELFF. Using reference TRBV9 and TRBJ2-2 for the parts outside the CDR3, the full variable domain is DSGVTQTPKHLITATGQRVTLRCSPRSGDLSVYWYQQSLDQGLQFLIQYYNGEERAKGNILERFSAQQFPDLHSELNLSSLELGDSALYFCASSVGNTGANTGELFFGEGSRLTVL.